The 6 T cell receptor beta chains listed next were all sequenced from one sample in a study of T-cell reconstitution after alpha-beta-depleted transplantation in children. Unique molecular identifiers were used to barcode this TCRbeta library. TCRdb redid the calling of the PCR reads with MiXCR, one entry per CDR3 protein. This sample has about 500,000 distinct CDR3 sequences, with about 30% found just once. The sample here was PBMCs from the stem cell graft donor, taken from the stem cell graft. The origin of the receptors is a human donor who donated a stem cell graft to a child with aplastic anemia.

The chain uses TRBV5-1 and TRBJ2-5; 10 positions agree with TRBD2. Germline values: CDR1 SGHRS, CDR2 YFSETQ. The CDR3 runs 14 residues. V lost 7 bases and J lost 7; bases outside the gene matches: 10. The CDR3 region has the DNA TGCGCCAGCGCACAAGCGGGAGGGCCTGGGACCCAGTACTTC. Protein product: CASAQAGGPGTQYF.

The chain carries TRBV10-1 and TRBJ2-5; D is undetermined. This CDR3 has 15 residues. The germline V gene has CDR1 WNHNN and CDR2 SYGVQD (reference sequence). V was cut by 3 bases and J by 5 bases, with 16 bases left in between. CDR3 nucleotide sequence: TGCGCCAGCAGTGAAGGACGGAACCTTCGGGAGACCCAGTACTTC. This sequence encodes CASSEGRNLRETQYF.

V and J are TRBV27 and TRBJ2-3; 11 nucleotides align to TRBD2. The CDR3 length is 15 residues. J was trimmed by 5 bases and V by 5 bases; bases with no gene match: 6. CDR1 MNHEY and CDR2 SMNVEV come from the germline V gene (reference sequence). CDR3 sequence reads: CASSRPSGRQDTQYF. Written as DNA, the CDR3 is TGTGCCAGCAGTAGACCTAGCGGGAGGCAAGATACGCAGTATTTT.

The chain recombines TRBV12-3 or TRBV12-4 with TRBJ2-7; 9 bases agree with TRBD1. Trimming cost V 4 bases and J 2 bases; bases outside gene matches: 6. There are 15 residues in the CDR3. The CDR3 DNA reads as TGTGCCAGCAGTTCCCGGGACAGGGTCCCCTACGAGCAGTACTTC. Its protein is CASSSRDRVPYEQYF.

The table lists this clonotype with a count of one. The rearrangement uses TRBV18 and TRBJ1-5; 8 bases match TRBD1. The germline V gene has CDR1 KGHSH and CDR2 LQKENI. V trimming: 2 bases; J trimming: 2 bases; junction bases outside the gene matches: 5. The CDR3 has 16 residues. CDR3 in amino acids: CASSPGLGQGNQPQHF. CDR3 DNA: TGTGCCAGCTCACCAGGTTTGGGACAGGGCAATCAGCCCCAGCATTTT.

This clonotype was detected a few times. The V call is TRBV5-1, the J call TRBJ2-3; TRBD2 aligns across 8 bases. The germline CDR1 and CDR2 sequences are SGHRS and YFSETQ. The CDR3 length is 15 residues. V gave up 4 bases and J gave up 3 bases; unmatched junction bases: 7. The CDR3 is CASSQSGSWTDTQYF. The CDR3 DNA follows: TGCGCCAGCAGCCAAAGCGGGAGTTGGACAGATACGCAGTATTTT.